This TCR beta chain is from a study of Graves' ophthalmopathy and Graves' hyperthyroidism. Amplification of the TCR beta CDR3 regions used RNA transcripts (as template). HTBI primers primed a first-round RT-PCR, and a second-round multiplex PCR followed. TCRdb re-analysed the multiplex PCR reads in MiXCR, keeping a single row per CDR3 protein. Of approximately 640,000 distinct CDR3 sequences in the sample, just over 40% are singletons; the top ten hold over 2.5%. This CDR3 region has 14 residues. In germline, CDR1 is SGDLS, CDR2 YYNGEE. V lost 0 bases and J lost 11, with 15 bases in between. This chain connects TRBV9 to TRBJ1-5; D is possibly TRBD1 (5 bases). The clonotype was recovered from an adult man with Graves' ophthalmopathy. Sequencing used peripheral blood. CDR3 in amino acids: CASSVEAGQETQHF. CDR3 DNA sequence: TGTGCCAGCAGCGTAGAGGCGGGGCAAGAGACCCAGCATTTT.